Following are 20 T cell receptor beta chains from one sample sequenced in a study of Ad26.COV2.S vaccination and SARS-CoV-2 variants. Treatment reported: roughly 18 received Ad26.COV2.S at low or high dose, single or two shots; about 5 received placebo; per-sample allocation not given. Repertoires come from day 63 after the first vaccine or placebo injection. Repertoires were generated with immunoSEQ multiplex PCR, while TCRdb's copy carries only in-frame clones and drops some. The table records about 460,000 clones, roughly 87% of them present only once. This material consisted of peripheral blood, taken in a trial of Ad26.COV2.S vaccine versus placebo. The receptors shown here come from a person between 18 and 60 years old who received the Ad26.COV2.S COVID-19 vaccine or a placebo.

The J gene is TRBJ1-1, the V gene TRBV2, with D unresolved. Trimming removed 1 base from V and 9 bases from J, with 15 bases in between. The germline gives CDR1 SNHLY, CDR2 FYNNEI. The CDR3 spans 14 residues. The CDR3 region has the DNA TGTGCCAGCAGTGAAGTGGGCGCAGGTTTTAAAGCTTTCTTT. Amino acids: CASSEVGAGFKAFF.

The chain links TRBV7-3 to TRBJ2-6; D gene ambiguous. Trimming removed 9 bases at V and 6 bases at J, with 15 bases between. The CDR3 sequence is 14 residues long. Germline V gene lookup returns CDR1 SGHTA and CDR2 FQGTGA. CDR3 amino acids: CASSSSFEANVLTF. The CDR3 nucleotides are TGTGCCAGTTCCTCTTCCTTCGAGGCCAACGTCCTGACTTTC.

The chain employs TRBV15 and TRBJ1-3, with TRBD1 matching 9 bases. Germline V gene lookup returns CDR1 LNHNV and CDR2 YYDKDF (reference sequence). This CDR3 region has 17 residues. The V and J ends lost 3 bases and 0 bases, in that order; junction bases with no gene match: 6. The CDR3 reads CATSSLQGASSGNTIYF. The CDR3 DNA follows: TGTGCCACCAGCAGCCTACAGGGGGCCTCCTCTGGAAACACCATATATTTT.

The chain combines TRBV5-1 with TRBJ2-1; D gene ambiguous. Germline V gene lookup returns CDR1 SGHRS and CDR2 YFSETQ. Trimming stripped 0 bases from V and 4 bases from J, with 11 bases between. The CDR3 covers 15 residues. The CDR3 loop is CASSLAVLPYNEQFF. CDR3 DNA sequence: TGCGCCAGCAGCTTGGCCGTCTTACCTTACAATGAGCAGTTCTTC.

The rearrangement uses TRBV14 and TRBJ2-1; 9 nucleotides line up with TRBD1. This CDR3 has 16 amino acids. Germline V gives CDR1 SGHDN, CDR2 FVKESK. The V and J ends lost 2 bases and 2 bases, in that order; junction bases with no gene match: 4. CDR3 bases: TGTGCCAGCAGCCAACATTGGGACAGGGCCTACAATGAGCAGTTCTTC. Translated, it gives CASSQHWDRAYNEQFF.

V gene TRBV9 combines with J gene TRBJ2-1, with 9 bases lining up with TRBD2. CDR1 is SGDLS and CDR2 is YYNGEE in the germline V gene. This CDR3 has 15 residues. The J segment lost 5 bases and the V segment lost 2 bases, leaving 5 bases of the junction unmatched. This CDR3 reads CASSVSGSTHNEQFF. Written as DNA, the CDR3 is TGTGCCAGCAGCGTTAGCGGGAGTACCCACAATGAGCAGTTCTTC.

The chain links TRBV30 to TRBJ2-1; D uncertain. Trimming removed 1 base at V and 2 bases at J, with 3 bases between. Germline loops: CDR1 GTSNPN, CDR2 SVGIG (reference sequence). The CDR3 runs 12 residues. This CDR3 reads CAWSGTYNEQFF. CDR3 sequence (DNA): TGTGCCTGGAGTGGAACCTACAATGAGCAGTTCTTC.

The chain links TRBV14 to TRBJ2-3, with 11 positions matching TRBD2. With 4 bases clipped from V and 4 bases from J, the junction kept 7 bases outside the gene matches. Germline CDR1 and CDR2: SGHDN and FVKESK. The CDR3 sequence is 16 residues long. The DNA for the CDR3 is TGTGCCAGCAGCCCCCCTACTAGCGGGGGTGCAGATACGCAGTATTTT. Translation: CASSPPTSGGADTQYF.

The CDR3 spells CASGRGDSQPQHF. The CDR3 coding sequence is TGTGCCAGTGGGCGAGGAGACAGTCAGCCCCAGCATTTT. The chain recombines TRBV5-6 with TRBJ1-5; D possibly corresponds to TRBD1 (5 bases). V shed 8 bases and J shed 6 bases, with 15 bases lying between them. The CDR3 runs 13 residues. Per the germline V gene, CDR1 is SGHDT and CDR2 is YYEEEE.

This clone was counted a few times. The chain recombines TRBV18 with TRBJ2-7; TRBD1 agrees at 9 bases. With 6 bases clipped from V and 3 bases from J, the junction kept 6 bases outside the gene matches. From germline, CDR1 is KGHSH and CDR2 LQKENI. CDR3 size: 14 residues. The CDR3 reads CASSSGTGNYEQYF. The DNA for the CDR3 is TGTGCCAGCTCCTCCGGGACAGGGAACTACGAGCAGTACTTC.

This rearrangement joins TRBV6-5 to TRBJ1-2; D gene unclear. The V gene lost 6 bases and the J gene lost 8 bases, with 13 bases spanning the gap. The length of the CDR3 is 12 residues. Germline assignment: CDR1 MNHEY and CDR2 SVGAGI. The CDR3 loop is CASSTGLWGYTF. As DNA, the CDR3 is TGTGCCAGCAGCACGGGCTTGTGGGGCTACACCTTC.

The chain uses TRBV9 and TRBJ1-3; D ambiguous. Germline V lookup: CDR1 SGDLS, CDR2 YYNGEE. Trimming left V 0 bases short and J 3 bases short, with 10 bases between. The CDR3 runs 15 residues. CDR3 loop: CASSVGLGSGNTIYF. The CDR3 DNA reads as TGTGCCAGCAGCGTAGGGTTGGGGAGTGGAAACACCATATATTTT.

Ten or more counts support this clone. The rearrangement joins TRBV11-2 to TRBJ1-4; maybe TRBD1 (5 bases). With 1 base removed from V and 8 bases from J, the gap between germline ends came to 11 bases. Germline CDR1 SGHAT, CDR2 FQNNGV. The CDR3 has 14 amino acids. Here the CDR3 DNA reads TGTGCCAGCAGCTTAGCAGGGAAGGGGGAAAAACTGTTTTTT. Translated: CASSLAGKGEKLFF.

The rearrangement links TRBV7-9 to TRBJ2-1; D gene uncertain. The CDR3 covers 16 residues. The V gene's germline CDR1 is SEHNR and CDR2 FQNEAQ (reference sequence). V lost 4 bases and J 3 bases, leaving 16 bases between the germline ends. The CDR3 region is CASSSTHSTNYNEQFF. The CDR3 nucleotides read TGTGCCAGCAGCTCCACCCATTCTACGAACTACAATGAGCAGTTCTTC.

The CDR3 loop reads CASSQDFLTGGEKLFF. CDR3 coding DNA: TGCGCCAGCAGCCAAGATTTCTTGACAGGGGGCGAAAAACTGTTTTTT. The chain combines TRBV4-1 with TRBJ1-4; 10 bases are shared with TRBD1. V dropped 0 bases and J dropped 8; count of bases not matched to a gene: 6. Per germline, CDR1 MGHRA and CDR2 YSYEKL. The CDR3 has 16 amino acids.

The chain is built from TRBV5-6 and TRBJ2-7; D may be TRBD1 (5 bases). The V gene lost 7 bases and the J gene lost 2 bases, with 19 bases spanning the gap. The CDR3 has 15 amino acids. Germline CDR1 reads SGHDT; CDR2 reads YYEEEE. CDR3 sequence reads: CASGPTRGPTYEQYF. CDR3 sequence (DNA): TGTGCCAGCGGCCCCACAAGGGGTCCTACCTACGAGCAGTACTTC.

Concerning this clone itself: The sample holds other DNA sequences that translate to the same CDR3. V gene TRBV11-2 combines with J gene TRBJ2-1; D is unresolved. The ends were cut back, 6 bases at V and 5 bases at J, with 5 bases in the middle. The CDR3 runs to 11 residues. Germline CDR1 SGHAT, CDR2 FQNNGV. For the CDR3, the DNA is TGTGCCAGCAGTTACCACAATGAGCAGTTCTTC. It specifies CASSYHNEQFF.

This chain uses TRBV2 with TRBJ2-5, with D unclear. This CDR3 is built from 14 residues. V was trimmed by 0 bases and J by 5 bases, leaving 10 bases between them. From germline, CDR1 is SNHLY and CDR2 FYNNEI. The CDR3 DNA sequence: TGTGCCAGCAGTGAAGCCCCAGCTTCGGAGACCCAGTACTTC. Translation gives CASSEAPASETQYF.

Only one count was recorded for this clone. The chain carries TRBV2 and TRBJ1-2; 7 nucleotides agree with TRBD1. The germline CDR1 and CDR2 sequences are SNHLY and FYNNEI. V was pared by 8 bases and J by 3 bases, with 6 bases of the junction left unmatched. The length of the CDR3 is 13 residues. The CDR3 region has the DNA TGTGCCAGCCGCCAGGGGGGTGACTATGGCTACACCTTC. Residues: CASRQGGDYGYTF.

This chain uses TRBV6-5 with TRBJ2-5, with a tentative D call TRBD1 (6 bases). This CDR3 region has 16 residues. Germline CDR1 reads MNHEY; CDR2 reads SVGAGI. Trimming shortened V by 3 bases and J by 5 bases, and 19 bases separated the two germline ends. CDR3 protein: CASSYSPTGYGETQYF. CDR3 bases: TGTGCCAGCAGTTATTCCCCGACAGGCTACGGGGAGACCCAGTACTTC.